This T cell receptor beta chain appears in the sequencing data of a study of cytomegalovirus exposure and HLA in healthy donors (dated by TCRdb to about 2017). For the wider study: An earlier analysis of a few hundred of the donors reported around 280 Gb of sequence data and about 120 million unique TCR beta sequences obtained from 180 million or so T cells. About 310 gigabases of sequencing data and tens of millions of unique TCR sequences were included in an early release covering about 700 HLA-typed donors. The genetic ancestry cluster associated with self-reported Caucasian donors included approximately 85% of the 398 genotyped donors. The study aimed to test whether signatures of past pathogen exposure could be identified by cataloging public T cell receptors. Using immunosequencing, the study profiled T cell repertoires from 550 to 750 subjects and related those repertoires to cytomegalovirus serostatus. In addition to the first cohort of 666 subjects, a separate validation cohort of some 120 different subjects was used. The study combined high-throughput TCR immunosequencing, statistical association of individual TCRs with disease status, and machine learning to predict cytomegalovirus infection status. To study patterns of TCR occurrence, a later analysis re-analyzed previously published TCR beta repertoires from 700 or so donors and added high-resolution HLA genotyping. Rather than using new phenotypic data, the later analysis identified candidate immune exposures from TCR beta sequences and from how often those sequences occurred across donors. An earlier analysis of around 580 of the donors used high-throughput TCR beta sequencing to judge whether each TCR beta V gene segment behaved as functional or pseudogenic. Donor age, sex, ethnicity and CMV serostatus were collected together with the repertoire data. A later genetic analysis took genome-wide SNP genotypes for about three fifths of the 666 donors and used that subset as a discovery cohort. Every discovery cohort repertoire had been produced on one sequencing platform. Class I and class II HLA loci were covered by the typing at four-digit resolution. The number of donors typed differed by locus, with about 620-630 for A, B, C, DRB1 and DQB1, 522 for DQA1, 606 for DPA1, and 472 for DPB1. About five DR-DQ haplotypes were treated as single units for association and clustering because of strong linkage in the cohort. On average, approximately 250,000 unique TCR beta nucleotide sequences were sequenced per donor among a few hundred genotyped donors of the cohort, with roughly a sixth of those sequences being non-productive. Results and caveats for the whole study, not just this receptor: A further reported finding was that TCR beta sequences accurately predicted the HLA-A and HLA-B alleles for most subjects in the first cohort. Strong co-occurrence of HLA alleles, especially DR and DQ, made assigning TCR associations to individual alleles difficult. The authors suggested that the approach could potentially be extended to other disease states and immunological phenotypes. The classifier was reported to diagnose cytomegalovirus status with high specificity and sensitivity in both the original cohort and the validation cohort. Linkage disequilibrium might explain the correlated functional status among segregating V segments, but an unknown experimental factor could not be excluded. The study listed approximately 150 TCR beta chains as associated with cytomegalovirus. Because some donors lacked HLA typing at each locus, the association tests relied only on the typed subset. A later analysis reported that several top co-occurrence clusters appeared linked to parvovirus B19, influenza, CMV and Epstein-Barr virus. The sequencing pipeline was judged likely to have produced a cluster of highly shared sequence variants as a technical artifact. In an earlier analysis of around 600 of the donors, most TCR beta V segments were observed in productive rearrangements about 87% or about 30% of the time, broadly matching IMGT annotations. In vitro tests confirmed that a few of the cytomegalovirus-associated TCR beta chains recognize cytomegalovirus antigens. A later analysis found that HLA-associated TCR beta chains were more clonally expanded and had lower generation probabilities than equally common non-associated chains. For the cohort, immune exposure information was limited to CMV serostatus. A later analysis found that most CMV-associated TCR beta chains appeared HLA-restricted, with HLA associations seemingly driven largely by CMV exposure. A later genetic analysis associated a missense DCLRE1C variant with V-gene and J-gene trimming of TCR beta chains, and an independent cohort replicated the association. The presence/absence analyses assumed that sequencing depth was roughly uniform across donors, and that assumption may not be true. Because counts were too low, some 16 rarely observed V segments, including chromosome 9 orphons, were excluded from the earlier analysis of 500 to 700 of the donors. In a later genetic analysis, fewer N-insertions in productive TCRs were reported among donors in an Asian-associated ancestry cluster than the approximately 670-donor mean. Most TCR sequences were observed very rarely across donors, whereas some public TCRs were present in many individuals. In a later analysis, TCR association rates were found to vary across HLA loci, with the most associated TCRs seen for DRB1 alleles and the fewest for HLA-C alleles. A later analysis associated 15,000 or so TCR beta sequences with specific HLA alleles at a false discovery rate of 0.05. This cohort had only TCR beta chains sequenced, and the lack of alpha or paired-chain data limited which features could be detected.

The cohort comprised 670 or so healthy bone marrow donors. At the time of sampling, all cohort members were nominally healthy, though unrecorded immune exposures were likely present. The donor tested CMV seronegative and was one of the 352 seronegative cohort members. A peripheral blood sample was collected from each donor, and TCR beta sequencing was performed on peripheral blood mononuclear cells. Genomic DNA extraction from the blood cell samples was performed with the Qiagen DNeasy Blood Extraction Kit. As regards this clone: Its specific antigen is unknown. Base qualities are missing; no much larger clone stands one base away.

Preparation of the library involved the immunoSEQ multiplex PCR assay. The multiplex PCR relied on a mix of 60 forward primers for TCR Vbeta segments and 13 reverse primers for TCR Jbeta segments. The CDR3 region of rearranged TCR beta genes was amplified from genomic DNA by a multiplex PCR assay. The Illumina HiSeq System was used to sequence the amplified TCR beta libraries as 87-base-pair reads. The original methods were these. A later analysis tallied some 79 million unique TCR beta chains across the 666 repertoires, and around 10 million of those chains were shared by two or more donors. Raw reads were error-corrected and collapsed into unique sequences by a nearest-neighbor algorithm in which closely related sequences were merged to remove PCR and sequencing errors. Alignment of CDR3 sequences to IMGT reference sequences was used to assign V, D and J gene segments. For a sequence to be retained, at least a six-nucleotide match to both a V gene segment and a J gene segment was required. Rearrangements were called productive when the CDR3 lacked stop codons and stayed in frame with V and J; all others were non-productive. CDR3 was defined according to IMGT convention as the region running from the second conserved V-encoded cysteine to the conserved J-encoded phenylalanine. The earlier analysis of around 640 of the donors excluded sequences that lacked an unambiguous match to a single V gene segment. In an earlier analysis of approximately 590 of the donors, V segments were called functional above 56.7% productive rearrangements and were called segregating when the between-donor standard deviation exceeded 5%. A statistical classification framework was built to diagnose cytomegalovirus status from the catalog of TCR beta chain sequences. In a later analysis, TCR nucleotide sequences were compared against IMGT/GENE-DB human TR gene sequences so that V and J genes could be assigned. The TCRdist pipeline was used in a later analysis to assign CDR3 sequences and most-parsimonious VDJ recombination scenarios. In a later analysis, each TCR beta chain was defined by its CDR3 amino acid sequence together with its V-gene family, and reads lacking a unique V-gene family were excluded. In a later analysis, fewer than 600 highly shared, low-generation-probability nucleotide sequences were removed to address suspected cross-contamination and a sequencing artifact. A later analysis calculated a clonal expansion index for each public chain from normalized within-repertoire ranks of inferred template counts. In a later analysis, generation probabilities were computed using a VDJ recombination model fitted to out-of-frame rearrangements, and the results were checked against IGoR. Hypergeometric tests were used in a later analysis to score TCR-TCR, TCR-HLA and TCR-CMV co-occurrence, with a repertoire-size bias correction applied to the TCR pairs. A later analysis estimated false discovery rates by permuting HLA or CMV assignments 20 times. In a later analysis, co-occurring TCRs were grouped with DBSCAN, and TCRdist sequence similarity was added when clustering was performed within HLA-allele-positive subsets. Repertoires with fewer than 30,000 or more than 120,000 public chains, plus five repertoires with anomalous nucleotide sharing, were excluded from co-occurrence clustering. Drawn from immuneACCESS, this table holds only the in-frame rearrangements with V and J called that TCRdb kept. Clones are partly lost; checked studies trace under half to an unresolved V gene and leave the rest unexplained. Clone size and V and J calls were adopted from that table, with D and trimming inferred from the DNA. This sample holds roughly 160,000 clones; around 80% were observed only once. In total, the top ten clones hold around 2.5% of the sample.

Specimen: PBMCs. The source of this sequence is a female donor in good health and CMV-seronegative.

For the CDR3, the sequence is CASSPPGGNEQFF. The DNA reads TGTGCCAGCAGCCCACCCGGGGGCAATGAGCAGTTCTTC. The sequence links TRBV4-2 to TRBJ2-1; TRBD2 is a possible D gene, resting on 6 matching bases. V loses 4 bases of germline sequence and J loses 6 bases, and the interval between the two ends is 10 bases. The CDR3 goes from the cysteine to the phenylalanine over 13 residues. Only the CDR3 part of the read is kept: 39 bases, read in frame from the first base. The germline V gene specifies LGHNA as CDR1 and YNFKEQ as CDR2.